A single sample gave rise to the 21 T cell receptor beta chains below, sequenced in a study of blood T cell repertoires in COVID-19. Method: immunoSEQ multiplex PCR; TCRdb's copy keeps in-frame clones and lacks some. The profile shows 240,000 or so clones, less than 90% of them singletons. Material for sequencing was peripheral blood. The receptor source for this set is a man in his sixties with acute or convalescent COVID-19.

The chain combines TRBV5-6 with TRBJ1-1; a possible D gene is TRBD1 (5 bases). The germline V and J ends were trimmed by 4 bases and 5 bases, with 21 bases remaining between them. Germline-derived CDR1 and CDR2 are SGHDT and YYEEEE. This CDR3 is built from 16 residues. The DNA for the CDR3 is TGTGCCAGCAGCCCGACAATTATGGGGCGGTGGACTGAAGCTTTCTTT. Its translation is CASSPTIMGRWTEAFF.

A note on this clone: Sequence at one end of the junction differs from germline and may be a read error. The chain has TRBV28 and TRBJ1-2; D is perhaps TRBD1 (6 bases). The germline gives CDR1 MDHEN, CDR2 SYDVKM. This CDR3 comprises 14 residues. This CDR3 is CASSPPGQNFGYTF. The CDR3 bases are TGTGCCAGCAGCCCCCCTGGACAGAACTTTGGCTACACCTTC.

There are a few counts of this clone. The V gene is TRBV7-9, the J gene TRBJ2-7; 10 bases agree with TRBD2. Germline CDR1 is SEHNR and CDR2 is FQNEAQ (reference sequence). The CDR3 spans 15 residues. The trim removed 1 base at V and 4 bases at J, leaving 4 bases unmatched. CDR3 in amino acids: CASSLVEREGYEQYF. The CDR3 bases are TGTGCCAGCAGCTTAGTAGAGCGGGAGGGGTACGAGCAGTACTTC.

This chain connects TRBV28 to TRBJ1-2, with 9 positions matching TRBD1. Trimming took 11 bases from V and 8 from J; bases not matched to a gene: 9. The germline V gene encodes CDR1 MDHEN and CDR2 SYDVKM. The length of the CDR3 is 12 residues. The CDR3 DNA is TGTGCCGCAGTCCGACAGGGGGAAGGCTACACCTTC. It yields the protein CAAVRQGEGYTF.

The V call is TRBV2, the J call TRBJ1-5; no firm D call. CDR3 length equals 15 residues. Trimming removed 3 bases at V and 9 bases at J, with 18 bases between. Per germline, CDR1 SNHLY and CDR2 FYNNEI. For the CDR3, the DNA is TGTGCCAGCAGTGACTCGGTGCGGGGAGTGCGGCCCCAGCATTTT. It translates to CASSDSVRGVRPQHF.

The chain is built from TRBV4-2 and TRBJ2-3; 10 nucleotides line up with TRBD2. The germline gives CDR1 LGHNA, CDR2 YNFKEQ. This CDR3 is built from 16 residues. V shed 3 bases and J 7 bases; nucleotides not matched to a gene: 10. The CDR3 region is CASSQASGRGLNTQYF. The CDR3 nucleotides are TGTGCCAGCAGCCAGGCTAGCGGGAGAGGGCTAAATACGCAGTATTTT.

In this sample, this clone turned up once. The gene calls are TRBV2 and TRBJ2-7; 7 bases agree with TRBD2. Trimming cost V 4 bases and J 3 bases; bases outside gene matches: 6. Germline values: CDR1 SNHLY, CDR2 FYNNEI. CDR3 length: 14 amino acids. The CDR3 nucleotides are TGTGCCAGCAGTGTGGCGGGAGCGATCTACGAGCAGTACTTC. It codes for CASSVAGAIYEQYF.

The chain combines TRBV15 with TRBJ2-1, with D possibly being TRBD2 (6 bases). Germline CDR1 is LNHNV and CDR2 is YYDKDF (reference sequence). V was pared by 0 bases and J by 10 bases, with 16 bases between. The CDR3 has 15 residues. CDR3 loop: CATSRDRPTSREQFF. In DNA, the CDR3 is TGTGCCACCAGCAGAGATAGACCTACTAGCCGCGAGCAGTTCTTC. Using reference TRBV15 and TRBJ2-1 for the parts outside the CDR3, the full variable domain is DAMVIQNPRYQVTQFGKPVTLSCSQTLNHNVMYWYQQKSSQAPKLLFHYYDKDFNNEADTPDNFQSRRPNTSFCFLDIRSPGLGDTAMYLCATSRDRPTSREQFFGPGTRLTVL.

This clone has a handful of counts. DNA of the CDR3: TGTGCCAGCAGTGAACGGGTGGCCTCTAGCACAGATACGCAGTATTTT. Protein: CASSERVASSTDTQYF. The chain has TRBV6-1 and TRBJ2-3; D is uncertain. Trimming pared 2 bases from V and 0 bases from J, leaving 12 bases between. Germline CDR1 reads MNHNS; CDR2 reads SASEGT. The CDR3 runs to 16 residues.

V gene TRBV5-1 combines with J gene TRBJ2-2, with TRBD2 matching 7 bases. Looked up from germline, CDR1 is SGHRS and CDR2 is YFSETQ. V dropped 0 bases and J dropped 5; count of bases not matched to a gene: 13. The CDR3 contains 18 residues. The CDR3 nucleotides are TGCGCCAGCAGCTTGGCCACGGGGGGACGAGCTAGTACCGGGGAGCTGTTTTTT. Translating it yields CASSLATGGRASTGELFF. Complete variable domain (other parts from reference TRBV5-1 and TRBJ2-2): KAGVTQTPRYLIKTRGQQVTLSCSPISGHRSVSWYQQTPGQGLQFLFEYFSETQRNKGNFPGRFSGRQFSNSRSEMNVSTLELGDSALYLCASSLATGGRASTGELFFGEGSRLTVL.

The chain's CDR3 is CASSRGGEYYEQYF. The CDR3 bases are TGTGCCAGCAGTCGCGGGGGGGAGTACTACGAGCAGTACTTC. V usage is TRBV6-5 and J usage is TRBJ2-7, with 9 bases matching TRBD2. Germline CDR1 and CDR2: MNHEY and SVGAGI. CDR3 size: 14 residues. After removal of 5 bases from V and 3 bases from J, the junction contained 5 bases not matched to a gene.

The chain couples TRBV5-5 to TRBJ2-2; D is perhaps TRBD1 (7 bases). The CDR3 is 17 amino acids. With 4 bases removed from V and 0 bases from J, the gap between germline ends came to 16 bases. Germline V gene sequence: CDR1 SGHKS, CDR2 YYEKEE (reference sequence). The CDR3 coding sequence is TGTGCCAGCAGCGCCCGCCAGGGGGGCTCGAACACCGGGGAGCTGTTTTTT. It encodes CASSARQGGSNTGELFF.

Concerning this clone: The same CDR3 is also encoded by other DNA sequences in this sample. This sequence joins TRBV19 and TRBJ1-2, with a tentative D call TRBD1 (6 bases). V was pared by 4 bases and J by 2 bases, with 8 bases between. The CDR3 is 13 amino acids. Germline V gene lookup returns CDR1 LNHDA and CDR2 SQIVND (reference sequence). CDR3 protein: CASSTTGNYGYTF. CDR3 in DNA: TGTGCCAGTAGTACCACAGGGAACTATGGCTACACCTTC.

This rearrangement joins TRBV5-8 to TRBJ1-1, with 9 nucleotides matching TRBD1. CDR1 and CDR2 (germline): SGHTS, YDEGEE. CDR3 length equals 15 residues. Trimming removed 1 base from V and 1 base from J; junction bases left unmatched: 2. In nucleotides, the CDR3 is TGTGCCAGCAGCTTGACAGGGGGCCCGAACACTGAAGCTTTCTTT. This sequence encodes CASSLTGGPNTEAFF. The full variable domain, in which reference TRBV5-8 and TRBJ1-1 provide the parts outside the CDR3, is EAGVTQSPTHLIKTRGQQATLRCSPISGHTSVYWYQQALGLGLQFLLWYDEGEERNRGNFPPRFSGRQFPNYSSELNVNALELEDSALYLCASSLTGGPNTEAFFGQGTRLTVV.

The chain employs TRBV5-6 and TRBJ1-5; no firm D call. The CDR3 contains 11 residues. Germline loops: CDR1 SGHDT, CDR2 YYEEEE. Trimming took off 3 bases at V and 6 bases at J, with 4 bases between the two ends. The CDR3 DNA reads TGTGCCAGCAGCTCATGTCAGCCCCAGCATTTT. It yields the protein CASSSCQPQHF.

J is TRBJ2-6 and V is TRBV4-3; the D is unclear. Germline CDR1 is LGHNA and CDR2 is YSLEER. Trimming removed 0 bases from V and 2 bases from J, with 8 bases in between. The CDR3 consists of 16 residues. The CDR3 DNA reads as TGCGCCAGCAGCCAAGATCACGGAGCTGGGGCCAACGTCCTGACTTTC. Its translation: CASSQDHGAGANVLTF.

This chain uses TRBV28 with TRBJ1-1; D call uncertain. Germline lookup yields CDR1 MDHEN and CDR2 SYDVKM. The CDR3 runs 14 residues. V lost 9 bases to trimming and J lost 1 base, with 15 bases between them. This CDR3 reads CASTVWRENTEAFF. The CDR3 DNA sequence: TGTGCCAGTACAGTCTGGCGGGAGAACACTGAAGCTTTCTTT.

This chain connects TRBV2 to TRBJ2-1, with 10 positions matching TRBD1. The V gene end was trimmed by 5 bases and the J gene end by 8 bases; junction bases not matched to a gene: 12. This CDR3 is built from 16 residues. The V gene's germline CDR1 is SNHLY and CDR2 FYNNEI. The CDR3 coding sequence is TGTGCCAGCAGTCCTTATAGGGACAGGGGTTTCTATGAGCAGTTCTTC. Residues: CASSPYRDRGFYEQFF.

This sequence joins TRBV19 and TRBJ2-2; 7 bases line up with TRBD2. The germline gives CDR1 LNHDA, CDR2 SQIVND (reference sequence). The J segment lost 6 bases and the V segment lost 3 bases, leaving 13 bases of the junction unmatched. This CDR3 spans 17 amino acids. The CDR3 nucleotides read TGTGCCAGTAGTATGGAGGTGCCGCGGGGGATGTCCGGGGAGCTGTTTTTT. Protein sequence: CASSMEVPRGMSGELFF.

This clone was seen a single time. This chain uses TRBV10-3 with TRBJ2-2; tentatively, D is TRBD2 (5 bases). Germline V lookup: CDR1 ENHRY, CDR2 SYGVKD. V dropped 6 bases and J dropped 4 bases, with 6 bases sitting between them. This CDR3 is built from 12 residues. As DNA, the CDR3 is TGTGCCATCAGCGGGGTCACCGGGGAGCTGTTTTTT. Its translation: CAISGVTGELFF.

The chain combines TRBV5-1 with TRBJ2-1, with TRBD2 matching 9 bases. J was trimmed by 6 bases and V by 2 bases; bases with no gene match: 6. The germline gives CDR1 SGHRS, CDR2 YFSETQ. CDR3 length: 15 residues. The CDR3 is CASSFGSGRFNEQFF. CDR3 in DNA: TGCGCCAGCAGCTTTGGTAGCGGGAGATTCAATGAGCAGTTCTTC.